This T cell receptor (beta chain) was identified during a study of CD8 T cells in ankylosing spondylitis (dated by TCRdb to about 2017). Study-level background: The study set out to find disease-linked TCR variants by profiling T cell receptor beta repertoires in ankylosing spondylitis patients and healthy donors. The full study cohort comprised around 25 ankylosing spondylitis patients and approximately 100 healthy donors. Peripheral blood was sampled, and synovial fluid was also collected from ankylosing spondylitis patients.

V is cut by 10 bases and J by 1 base, and the space between the germline ends is 17 bases. From the germline V gene, CDR1 is ENHRY and CDR2 is SYGVKD. The CDR3 runs 14 amino acids, cysteine and phenylalanine included. Just CDR3 DNA is preserved here, 42 bases in frame from base 1. The study at large found these results: Some TCR beta motif variants had previously been reported in synovial fluid and blood of reactive arthritis patients, which suggested common disease-initiation mechanisms. A TCR beta motif made up of several highly homologous amino acid variants appeared to be characteristic of blood from ankylosing spondylitis patients. According to the report, matched synovial fluid samples from ankylosing spondylitis patients were significantly enriched for the disease-linked clones. In peripheral blood, the disease-linked clones were found at relatively low frequencies and had a CD8+ phenotype.

Synovial fluid samples were paired with blood samples taken from the same ankylosing spondylitis patients. The sequencer listed for this sample is Illumina HiSeq 2500. Quantitative 5'-RACE with molecular barcodes was used to prepare TCR beta libraries. In the authors' own workflow: Disease-linked TCR variants were identified with a new computational method built on a probabilistic model of VDJ rearrangement. The public reads were reprocessed in TCRdb via fastp at Q25 and MiXCR, keeping in-frame beta chains. Each entry is one CDR3 protein sequence, shown with its most common DNA and genes. Clone size and V and J calls follow TCRdb, not the original study. Counted in this sample were more than 110,000 distinct CDR3 sequences; more than 7% of them appeared once. Jointly, the top ten make up 7.3% of the sample. This clonotype was seen at least ten times. The specificity of this receptor is unknown. One base away there is no much larger clone; base qualities are not given.

The rearranged segments are TRBV10-3 and TRBJ2-7, with TRBD1 tentatively as D gene (6 bases match). This TCR came from a male donor with ankylosing spondylitis. The sequenced sample consisted of synovial fluid, either unsorted or a sorted T cell fraction (not recorded which). The CDR3 region: CASLDQGKSYEQYF. The nucleotide sequence reads as follows: TGTGCCAGTTTAGACCAGGGGAAGTCCTACGAGCAGTACTTC.